The present T cell receptor (beta chain) was sequenced within a study of control samples from healthy donors and cancer patients. Germline V CDR1 and CDR2: LNHDA, SQIVND (reference sequence). This CDR3 spans 12 amino acids. With V trimmed by 10 bases and J by 8 bases, 10 bases remained unmatched. TCRdb keeps only in-frame clones here, not all; method: immunoSEQ multiplex PCR. This sample carries fewer than 200,000 clones, about 90% of them seen once, and the ten largest clones take more than 10%. The sample holds one count of this clone. The sequence was obtained from a man aged 30-40 years in good health. The chain couples TRBV19 to TRBJ1-2; 7 positions match TRBD1. The sample consisted of blood. The CDR3 DNA sequence: TGTGCCACGCGACAGGGAGAAGGGGGCTACACCTTC. It codes for CATRQGEGGYTF.